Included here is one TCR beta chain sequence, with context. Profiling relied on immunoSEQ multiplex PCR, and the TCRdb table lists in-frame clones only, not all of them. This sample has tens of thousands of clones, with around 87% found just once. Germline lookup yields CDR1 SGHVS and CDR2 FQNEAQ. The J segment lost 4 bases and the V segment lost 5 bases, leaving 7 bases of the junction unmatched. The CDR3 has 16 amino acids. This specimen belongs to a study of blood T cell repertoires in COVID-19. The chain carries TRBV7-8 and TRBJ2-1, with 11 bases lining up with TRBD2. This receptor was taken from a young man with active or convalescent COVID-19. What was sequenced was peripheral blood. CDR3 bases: TGTGCCAGCAGCCTAAGGACTAGCGGGCGGTACAATGAGCAGTTCTTC. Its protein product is CASSLRTSGRYNEQFF.